The present T cell receptor beta chain was sequenced within a study of blood T cells in healthy people across ages (dated by TCRdb to about 2015). Context from the whole study: In model experiments, template switching captured about one uniquely barcoded TCR beta cDNA molecule for every two T cells. Age-related changes in TCR beta repertoire diversity were measured in the study by deep sequencing normalized with unique cDNA molecular identifiers. The donors were split into four age groups: young (average 16 years), middle-aged (roughly 39), aged (around 67) and long-lived (roughly 86). To avoid experimental bias, donors of different ages were distributed randomly across sequencing lanes. For two donors (one aged 18 to 30 and one aged 80 or older), the study analyzed two additional independent replicas of 1 million unique cDNA reads from the same blood draw.

Taken from the germline V gene, the CDR1 and CDR2 loops are MNHEY and SVGAGI. Reading from cysteine to phenylalanine, the CDR3 counts 14 amino acids. The entry retains the CDR3 DNA only, 42 bases that are in frame from base 1. V and J are trimmed by 6 bases and 4 bases, and the gene matches miss 7 bases of the junction. What the study reported, not specific to this receptor: Observed TCR beta diversity per million T cells fell roughly linearly with age, and a significant reduction was already apparent by age around 39. The long-lived group showed more naive CD4+ T cells, fewer expanded clones and increased TCR diversity than the aged group, suggesting age selection. There was a strong correlation between observed TCR beta diversity and the percentage of naive T cells measured by flow cytometry. Because the CMV infection status of the donors was unknown, age-related changes in expanded clonotypes may potentially have been confounded. Bulk unsorted PBMC profiling prevented conclusive comparison of naive and antigen-experienced compartments. Estimates of total diversity based on one million sequenced T cells were regarded as lower bounds and as underestimates.

The donors were roughly 40 Caucasian individuals from Russia, aged about 6 to 95 years, who were systemically healthy. Around 9.8 milliliters of peripheral blood were collected from each donor into EDTA-treated Vacutainer tubes. Ficoll-Paque density-gradient centrifugation was used to isolate PBMCs, with at least 6 million per sample. Total RNA was extracted from PBMCs with Trizol reagent, with at least 6 micrograms obtained per sample. For every donor, flow cytometry on a PBMC aliquot measured the percentage of naive CD45RAhigh/CD27high T cells. With respect to this clonotype: It has no known antigen specificity. Base qualities are missing; no much larger clone stands one base away.

Preparation of the library involved 5' RACE. The second PCR ran for about 7 to 11 cycles and used a J-beta primer mix along with a sample-barcoded 5' primer. A unique molecular identifier was introduced onto each TCR beta cDNA molecule by a template-switch 5' adaptor carrying 12 random nucleotides. Each sample yielded at least 3 million CDR3-containing paired-end reads. The Mint cDNA synthesis kit, primed by a TRBC-specific oligonucleotide, was used to synthesize first-strand cDNA from all RNA. Following uracil-DNA glycosylase treatment, all cDNA underwent a first 18-cycle PCR with the universal primers M1SS and BC2_uni_R. The original pipeline was this. For normalization, 1 million high-quality reads were randomly selected from each sample, with every read carrying a distinct molecular identifier. Instead of being binned into consensus sequences, reads that shared molecular identifiers were thrown out. CDR3 identification, clonotype clustering and error correction used MiTCR with a Q25 quality threshold and the strictest error-elimination algorithm. Lower-bound total TCR beta diversity was estimated with a nonparametric unseen species model using Euler transformation. TCRdb redid the processing of the public reads, applying fastp at Q25 and MiXCR, and retained in-frame beta chains. Each entry merges the rows of one CDR3 protein and shows their most common DNA and genes. The V and J calls and clone size come from TCRdb's table, not from the authors' own analysis. This sample comprises roughly 1.9 million distinct CDR3 sequences, about two fifths of them detected only once. Clones ranked in the top ten supply 23% of the sample.

Sequenced sample: blood. The rearrangement joined TRBV6-5 to TRBJ2-3, and 7 bases in between align with TRBD2. The source of this sequence is a human donor in good health. In nucleotides, the sequence is TGTGCCAGCAGATCCGGACTAGTTGCAGATACGCAGTATTTT. Translated, this is CASRSGLVADTQYF.